The 13 T cell receptor beta chains presented below share a single source sample, sequenced in a study of graft-versus-host responses after intestinal transplantation. For these TCRs, the target antigens are not known. Sequencing used immunoSEQ multiplex PCR; TCRdb keeps in-frame clones, though not all of them. The sample records 85,000 to 100,000 clones, around 93% being singletons. Here the sequenced sample was unstimulated CD8+ T cells sorted from spleen or lymph node cells, taken before transplant. These receptors all stem from a human donor who was the organ donor for an intestinal transplant.

This rearrangement joins TRBV28 to TRBJ1-4; D is possibly TRBD1 (6 bases). Germline CDR1 and CDR2: MDHEN and SYDVKM. This CDR3 comprises 15 residues. With 2 bases removed from V and 7 bases from J, the gap between germline ends came to 14 bases. The CDR3 DNA reads TGTGCCAGCAGTTTAATCAGGGGTTCGGGTGAAAAACTGTTTTTT. Its translation: CASSLIRGSGEKLFF.

The J gene is TRBJ2-7, the V gene TRBV4-1, with 7 bases that match TRBD1. CDR3 size: 14 residues. The germline V gene encodes CDR1 MGHRA and CDR2 YSYEKL. The V and J ends lost 4 bases and 6 bases, in that order; junction bases with no gene match: 9. The CDR3 spells CASSPYAPGGEQYF. As DNA, the CDR3 is TGCGCCAGCAGCCCTTACGCCCCAGGGGGCGAGCAGTACTTC.

This clone was counted a single time. This sequence joins TRBV6-1 and TRBJ2-3, with 12 bases matching TRBD2. J lost 1 base, V lost 2 bases, and 13 bases had no gene match. In germline, CDR1 is MNHNS, CDR2 SASEGT. The CDR3 extends over 20 amino acids. The CDR3 sequence: CASSEFLSSGGVEGTDTQYF. The CDR3 coding sequence is TGTGCCAGCAGTGAATTTTTATCTAGCGGGGGGGTAGAGGGCACAGATACGCAGTATTTT.

This clone appeared a single time. This chain uses TRBV12-5 with TRBJ2-7; 8 positions match TRBD2. V dropped 7 bases and J dropped 5; count of bases not matched to a gene: 19. Germline V gene lookup returns CDR1 LGHNT and CDR2 FRNRAP. The CDR3 runs 17 residues. CDR3: CASVWARSGGFPHEQYF. DNA for the CDR3: TGTGCTAGTGTTTGGGCCCGGAGCGGGGGCTTCCCCCACGAGCAGTACTTC.

The rearrangement joins TRBV7-9 to TRBJ2-3, with 9 positions matching TRBD1. With 8 bases clipped from V and 1 base from J, the junction kept 7 bases outside the gene matches. The CDR3 runs 15 residues. Germline V gives CDR1 SEHNR, CDR2 FQNEAQ (reference sequence). The CDR3 sequence: CASGNRQGGTDTQYF. The CDR3 region has the DNA TGTGCCAGCGGCAACCGACAGGGGGGCACAGATACGCAGTATTTT.

The V call is TRBV5-5, the J call TRBJ2-7, with 12 bases identical to TRBD2. After removal of 4 bases from V and 4 bases from J, the junction contained 12 bases not matched to a gene. The CDR3 has 17 residues. Germline lookup yields CDR1 SGHKS and CDR2 YYEKEE (reference sequence). This CDR3 is CASSLQGLAGLGYEQYF. CDR3 sequence (DNA): TGTGCCAGCAGCCTGCAAGGACTAGCGGGACTGGGGTACGAGCAGTACTTC.

CDR3 residues: CASSVFLTDTQYF. CDR3 DNA sequence: TGCGCCAGCAGTGTCTTCCTCACAGATACGCAGTATTTT. This chain uses TRBV10-2 with TRBJ2-3; no clear D gene. In germline, CDR1 is WSHSY, CDR2 SAAADI. Trimming took off 4 bases at V and 2 bases at J, with 7 bases between the two ends. This CDR3 is built from 13 residues.

The V call is TRBV19, the J call TRBJ1-1, with D unresolved. V lost 4 bases and J 4 bases, leaving 7 bases between the germline ends. This CDR3 comprises 12 residues. In germline, CDR1 is LNHDA, CDR2 SQIVND (reference sequence). CDR3 loop: CASSSPGTEAFF. The DNA of the CDR3 is TGTGCCAGTAGTAGTCCAGGCACTGAAGCTTTCTTT.

The chain is built from TRBV11-2 and TRBJ2-1, with 9 nucleotides matching TRBD2. The germline V gene encodes CDR1 SGHAT and CDR2 FQNNGV. Trimming took 5 bases from V and 5 from J; bases not matched to a gene: 7. The CDR3 has 15 residues. CDR3 loop: CASSQSGGSNNEQFF. The CDR3 region has the DNA TGTGCCAGCAGCCAAAGCGGGGGGTCAAACAATGAGCAGTTCTTC.

This rearrangement joins TRBV4-1 to TRBJ2-1, with 8 bases that match TRBD2. J was trimmed by 4 bases and V by 1 base; bases with no gene match: 6. CDR3 size: 16 residues. Germline lookup yields CDR1 MGHRA and CDR2 YSYEKL. The CDR3 region has the DNA TGCGCCAGCAGCCAAGGGGCCGCGGGGGGTTACAATGAGCAGTTCTTC. Translation gives CASSQGAAGGYNEQFF.

CDR3 in DNA: TGTGCCAGCAGTCATGGTGAAGCCACCTACGAGCAGTACTTC. Encoded protein: CASSHGEATYEQYF. This sequence joins TRBV28 and TRBJ2-7; D not resolved. The CDR3 length is 14 residues. The V and J ends lost 5 bases and 2 bases respectively, with 13 bases between them. Looked up from germline, CDR1 is MDHEN and CDR2 is SYDVKM.

V usage is TRBV19 and J usage is TRBJ2-7; D unresolved. CDR1 is LNHDA, CDR2 SQIVND, per germline (reference sequence). The ends were cut back, 0 bases at V and 8 bases at J, with 14 bases in the middle. The CDR3 has 14 amino acids. CDR3 amino acids: CASSIDQAGSKQYF. For the CDR3, the DNA is TGTGCCAGTAGTATAGATCAGGCAGGCTCGAAGCAGTACTTC.

This clone was detected only a few times. This rearrangement joins TRBV7-3 to TRBJ2-7, with TRBD2 identical over 7 bases. CDR3 length: 13 amino acids. CDR1 and CDR2 from the germline V gene are SGHTA and FQGTGA. The junction had 5 bases not matched to a gene; V was cut back by 5 bases and J by 4 bases. CDR3 in amino acids: CASSKLALYEQYF. For the CDR3, the DNA is TGTGCCAGCAGCAAACTAGCGCTGTACGAGCAGTACTTC.